This T cell receptor (beta chain) stems from a study of blood T cell repertoires in COVID-19. Overall study context: Whether acute or convalescent, the COVID-19 samples came from the United States, Italy and Spain. Nucleic acid was either cDNA or gDNA, and it came from T cells, B-cell-depleted T cells, or PBMCs.

Per the original methods: Amplification with reference gene primers provided the estimates of nucleated cell counts. The assay was immunoSEQ multiplex PCR, and TCRdb's table has in-frame clones only and misses some. V, J and clone size are taken as reported in that table, and D and trimming were inferred from the DNA itself. The sample gives around 100,000 clones, more than 75% of which show up once; roughly 7.9% is in the top ten. The sample comprised peripheral blood. The source of this sequence is a man between 65 and 79 years old with acute or convalescent COVID-19.

This chain's CDR3 is CASSLTGNEQYF. As DNA, the CDR3 is TGTGCCAGCAGCCTGACAGGGAACGAGCAGTACTTC. The genes are TRBV3-1 (or the pseudogene TRBV3-2) and TRBJ2-7, with TRBD1 matching over 7 bases. J lost 5 bases, V lost 4 bases, and 2 bases had no gene match. Germline CDR1 is LGHDT and CDR2 is YNNKEL (reference sequence). CDR3 length: 12 residues.